Each of the 18 T cell receptor beta chains below was sequenced from the same sample in a study of blood T cell repertoires in COVID-19. The repertoire was sequenced with immunoSEQ multiplex PCR; TCRdb's copy has only in-frame clones and lacks some. Among tens of thousands of clones listed, 87% were seen once. What was sequenced was peripheral blood. The receptors shown here come from a human donor in a cohort sampled during active COVID-19.

The gene calls are TRBV6-6 and TRBJ1-4; D unresolved. V was cut by 7 bases and J by 8 bases, with 17 bases left in between. Looked up from germline, CDR1 is MNHNY and CDR2 is SVGAGI (reference sequence). This CDR3 is 14 amino acids long. The CDR3 reads CASINQWPGEKLFF. In nucleotides, the CDR3 is TGTGCCAGCATCAACCAGTGGCCTGGCGAAAAACTGTTTTTT.

This chain links TRBV5-6 with TRBJ1-5, with D tentatively TRBD1 (6 bases). The germline V gene encodes CDR1 SGHDT and CDR2 YYEEEE. Trimming pared 0 bases from V and 4 bases from J, leaving 14 bases between. The length of the CDR3 is 16 residues. The CDR3 DNA reads TGTGCCAGCAGCTTGGGAGGCTGGCAGGGGAATCAGCCCCAGCATTTT. Its translation is CASSLGGWQGNQPQHF. The full variable domain, with the rest looked up from reference TRBV5-6 and TRBJ1-5, is DAGVTQSPTHLIKTRGQQVTLRCSPKSGHDTVSWYQQALGQGPQFIFQYYEEEERQRGNFPDRFSGHQFPNYSSELNVNALLLGDSALYLCASSLGGWQGNQPQHFGDGTRLSIL.

The V and J genes are TRBV10-3 and TRBJ2-5; D is possibly TRBD2 (5 bases). Germline-derived CDR1 and CDR2 are ENHRY and SYGVKD. Trimming removed 3 bases from V and 5 bases from J, with 10 bases in between. The CDR3 contains 13 residues. The CDR3 is CAISESPGETQYF. CDR3 DNA sequence: TGTGCCATCAGTGAATCTCCGGGGGAGACCCAGTACTTC.

This clone showed up just once. The rearrangement joins TRBV29-1 to TRBJ2-7, with a possible D match to TRBD2 (6 bases). The germline V and J ends were trimmed by 3 bases and 5 bases, with 11 bases remaining between them. The V gene's germline CDR1 is SQVTM and CDR2 ANQGSEA. The CDR3 spans 12 residues. CDR3: CSVDRGTHEQYF. DNA of the CDR3: TGCAGCGTTGATCGGGGGACCCACGAGCAGTACTTC.

This sequence joins TRBV28 and TRBJ2-7; 10 positions agree with TRBD1. This CDR3 contains 15 residues. V shed 5 bases, J shed 7 bases, and the junction held 11 bases outside the gene matches. The germline gives CDR1 MDHEN, CDR2 SYDVKM. CDR3 bases: TGTGCCAGCAGTCCCAGACAGGGGGCGTCTTTAGAGCAGTACTTC. It translates to CASSPRQGASLEQYF.

The CDR3 region is CATSRVEVRELFF. Written as DNA, the CDR3 is TGTGCCACCAGCAGAGTCGAGGTCAGGGAGCTGTTTTTT. The chain has TRBV15 and TRBJ2-2, with unresolved D. Germline loops: CDR1 LNHNV, CDR2 YYDKDF (reference sequence). The CDR3 runs to 13 residues. V lost 1 base and J 9 bases, leaving 9 bases between the germline ends.

V is TRBV11-2 and J is TRBJ2-7, with TRBD2 matching 7 bases. The trim removed 4 bases at V and 3 bases at J, leaving 15 bases unmatched. The length of the CDR3 is 17 residues. Germline CDR1 reads SGHAT; CDR2 reads FQNNGV. The CDR3 DNA follows: TGTGCCAGCAGCTCCCCTCTAGGGAGGGACTTTTACTACGAGCAGTACTTC. Residues: CASSSPLGRDFYYEQYF.

V is TRBV6-5 and J is TRBJ1-2; 7 bases match TRBD1. The CDR3 spans 14 residues. Germline V gene lookup returns CDR1 MNHEY and CDR2 SVGAGI. Trimming removed 6 bases from V and 4 bases from J; junction bases left unmatched: 8. The CDR3, as DNA: TGTGCCAGCAGGGAGACAGGGTCGGGCTATGGCTACACCTTC. This codes for CASRETGSGYGYTF.

The J gene is TRBJ2-2, the V gene TRBV5-8; 14 nucleotides match TRBD2. J lost 4 bases, V lost 4 bases, and 9 bases had no gene match. Germline CDR1 is SGHTS and CDR2 is YDEGEE. The CDR3 is 18 amino acids. The CDR3 is CASSAGTSGSHGTGELFF. The CDR3 region has the DNA TGTGCCAGCAGCGCCGGGACTAGCGGGAGTCATGGCACCGGGGAGCTGTTTTTT.

The chain joins TRBV21-1 to TRBJ1-1; the D segment call TRBD1 is taken from the table without a DNA check. TRBV21-1 is tagged as a pseudogene. The CDR3 sequence is 15 residues long. The CDR3 DNA sequence: TGTGCCAGCAGCAGGGCGACAGGGCATTGCACTGAAGCTTTCTTT. Encoded protein: CASSRATGHCTEAFF.

V and J are TRBV7-3 and TRBJ2-5; D might be TRBD1 (5 bases). The ends were cut back, 2 bases at V and 4 bases at J, with 8 bases in the middle. Germline V gives CDR1 SGHTA, CDR2 FQGTGA. The CDR3 sequence is 13 residues long. CDR3 DNA sequence: TGTGCCAGCAGCTTAGGGCAGGGAGAGACCCAGTACTTC. Protein: CASSLGQGETQYF.

V and J are TRBV27 and TRBJ2-7; tentative D call: TRBD2 (5 bases). The germline CDR1 and CDR2 sequences are MNHEY and SMNVEV (reference sequence). The CDR3 sequence is 15 residues long. V lost 3 bases and J lost 2, with 14 bases in between. As DNA, the CDR3 is TGTGCCAGCAGTTTGGGTCTCAGCGGCCCCTACGAGCAGTACTTC. Encoded protein: CASSLGLSGPYEQYF.

The chain carries TRBV24-1 and TRBJ2-3, with TRBD2 matching over 11 bases. Germline V lookup: CDR1 KGHDR, CDR2 SFDVKD. The CDR3 contains 17 residues. V lost 4 bases, J lost 5 bases, and 10 bases stayed unmatched. CDR3 loop: CATSDSSGRATGDTQYF. The CDR3 DNA follows: TGTGCCACCAGTGACAGTAGCGGGAGGGCCACAGGAGATACGCAGTATTTT.

CDR3 region: CASSISTGTGELFF. The DNA of the CDR3 is TGTGCCAGTAGTATAAGCACAGGGACCGGGGAGCTGTTTTTT. The chain employs TRBV19 and TRBJ2-2; maybe TRBD1 (6 bases). V lost 2 bases to trimming and J lost 5 bases, with 9 bases between them. The V gene's germline CDR1 is LNHDA and CDR2 SQIVND (reference sequence). The CDR3 is 14 amino acids.

Here the CDR3 reads CAWGSDNEQFF. For the CDR3, the DNA is TGTGCCTGGGGTTCCGACAATGAGCAGTTCTTC. This sequence joins TRBV30 and TRBJ2-1; D unresolved. The germline V gene encodes CDR1 GTSNPN and CDR2 SVGIG (reference sequence). This CDR3 region has 11 residues. The V end was cut by 5 bases, the J end by 5 bases, with 7 bases between.

The rearrangement joins TRBV9 to TRBJ2-1; a possible D gene is TRBD2 (5 bases). In germline, CDR1 is SGDLS, CDR2 YYNGEE. The length of the CDR3 is 16 residues. The V end was cut by 4 bases, the J end by 4 bases, with 18 bases between. The CDR3 protein is CASSFGVSAIYNEQFF. As DNA, the CDR3 is TGTGCCAGCAGCTTCGGGGTTAGCGCGATTTACAATGAGCAGTTCTTC. The full variable domain, completed using reference TRBV9 and TRBJ2-1, is DSGVTQTPKHLITATGQRVTLRCSPRSGDLSVYWYQQSLDQGLQFLIQYYNGEERAKGNILERFSAQQFPDLHSELNLSSLELGDSALYFCASSFGVSAIYNEQFFGPGTRLTVL.

The chain joins TRBV4-1 to TRBJ2-2; D is perhaps TRBD1 (5 bases). Germline V lookup: CDR1 MGHRA, CDR2 YSYEKL. The CDR3 contains 17 residues. Deletions cut 1 base from V and 3 bases from J, with 15 bases between. The CDR3 region is CASSQVAGRRDTGELFF. The CDR3, as DNA: TGCGCCAGCAGCCAAGTCGCAGGGCGAAGGGACACCGGGGAGCTGTTTTTT.

The rearrangement uses TRBV24-1 and TRBJ2-6, with 8 bases that match TRBD1. Germline lookup yields CDR1 KGHDR and CDR2 SFDVKD. Losses at the gene ends were 4 bases for V and 5 bases for J; bases not matched to a gene: 9. The CDR3 runs to 17 residues. This chain's CDR3 is CATSESGTGFRANVLTF. Here the CDR3 DNA reads TGTGCCACCAGTGAGTCCGGGACAGGTTTTAGGGCCAACGTCCTGACTTTC.